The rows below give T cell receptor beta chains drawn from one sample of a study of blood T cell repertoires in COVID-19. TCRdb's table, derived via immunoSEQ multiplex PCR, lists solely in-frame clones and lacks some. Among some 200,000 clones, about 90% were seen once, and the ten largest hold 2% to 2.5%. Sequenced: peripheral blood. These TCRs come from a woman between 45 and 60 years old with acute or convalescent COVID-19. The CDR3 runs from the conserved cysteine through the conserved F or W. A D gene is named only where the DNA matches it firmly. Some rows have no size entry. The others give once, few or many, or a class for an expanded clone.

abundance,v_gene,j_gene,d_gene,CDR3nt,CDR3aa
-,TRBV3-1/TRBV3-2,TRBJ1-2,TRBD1,TGTGCCAGCAGCTCCTCTGACAGGGCGGGTGGCTACACCTTC,CASSSSDRAGGYTF
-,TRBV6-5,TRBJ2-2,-,TGTGCCAGCAGTTACACAGGGCCCACCGGGGAGCTGTTTTTT,CASSYTGPTGELFF
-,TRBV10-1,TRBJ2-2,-,TGCGCCAGCAGTGAACAGGACACCGGGGAGCTGTTTTTT,CASSEQDTGELFF
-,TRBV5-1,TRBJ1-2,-,TGCGCCAGCAGCTTGGGGCGGACACCAGAGGACTATGGCTACACCTTC,CASSLGRTPEDYGYTF
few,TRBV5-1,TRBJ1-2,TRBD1,TGCGCCAGCAGCTTGATAGGACAGGGCGGTGGCTACACCTTC,CASSLIGQGGGYTF
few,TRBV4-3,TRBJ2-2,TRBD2,TGCGCCAGCAGCCAAACGCTTCCCGGACTAGCGGGGCAGACCGGGGAGCTGTTTTTT,CASSQTLPGLAGQTGELFF
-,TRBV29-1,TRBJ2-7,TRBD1,TGCAGCGTCCGACAGGGGGGAGCTCGGGAGCAGTACTTC,CSVRQGGAREQYF
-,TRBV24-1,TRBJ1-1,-,TGTGCCACCGAGGTGGGGCCGAACACTGAAGCTTTCTTT,CATEVGPNTEAFF
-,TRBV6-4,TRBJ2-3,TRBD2,TGTGCCAGCAGTCAGCGGGGGGGGTTCAGAGATACGCAGTATTTT,CASSQRGGFRDTQYF
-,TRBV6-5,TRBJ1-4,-,TGTGCCAGCGAGACAACAACTAATGAAAAACTGTTTTTT,CASETTTNEKLFF
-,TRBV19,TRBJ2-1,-,TGTGCCAGTAGTATATCAGGGGTCGCCTACAATGAGCAGTTCTTC,CASSISGVAYNEQFF
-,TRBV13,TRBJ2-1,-,TGTGCCAGCAGCCATGCAGGGATTACCTACAATGAGCAGTTCTTC,CASSHAGITYNEQFF
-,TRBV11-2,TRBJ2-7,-,TGTGCCAGCAGCCTCGCGGACAGAAGCGAGCAGTACTTC,CASSLADRSEQYF
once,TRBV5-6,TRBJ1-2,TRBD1,TGTGCCAGCAGCCCCGGACAGGGCCAATCTAACTATGGCTACACCTTC,CASSPGQGQSNYGYTF
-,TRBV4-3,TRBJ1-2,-,TGCGCCAGCAGCCAAGCCCCTGGGGGCGGCGGCTACACCTTC,CASSQAPGGGGYTF
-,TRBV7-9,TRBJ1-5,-,TGTGCCAGCGGGGCCGGCAGGGCGGATCAGCCCCAGCATTTT,CASGAGRADQPQHF
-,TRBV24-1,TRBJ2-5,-,TGTGCCACCAGTGATGGCCCCAAAGAGACCCAGTACTTC,CATSDGPKETQYF
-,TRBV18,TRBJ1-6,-,TGTGCCAGCTCACCAGTCTCGGACAGAGATTCACCCCTCCACTTT,CASSPVSDRDSPLHF
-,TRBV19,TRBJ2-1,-,TGTGCCAGTAGCATATCGCCGGGATGGGATGAGCAGTTCTTC,CASSISPGWDEQFF
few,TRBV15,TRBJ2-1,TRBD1,TGTGCCACCAGCAGAGGGGGATGGGCAGGGGGCTACAATGAGCAGTTCTTC,CATSRGGWAGGYNEQFF
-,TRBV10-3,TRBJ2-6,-,TGTGCCATCAGTGAGACCAAAACAGGTCCTGGGGCCAACGTCCTGACTTTC,CAISETKTGPGANVLTF
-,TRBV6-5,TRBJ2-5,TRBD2,TGTGCCAGCAGTTACGTGACTAGCGGGAAAGAGACCCAGTACTTC,CASSYVTSGKETQYF
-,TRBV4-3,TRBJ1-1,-,TGCGCCAGCAGCGACCGGGACACTGAAGCTTTCTTT,CASSDRDTEAFF
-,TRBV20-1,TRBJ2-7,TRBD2,TGCAGTGCTAGTCAGCGGGGCTTAGCCTACGAGCAGTACTTC,CSASQRGLAYEQYF
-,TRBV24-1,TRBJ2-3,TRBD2,TGTGCCACCAGTGCAAGCGGGAGAGGCACAGATACGCAGTATTTT,CATSASGRGTDTQYF
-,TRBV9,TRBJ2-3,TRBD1,TGTGCCAGCAGCGTAGTACCGGGACAGGCGACAGATACGCAGTATTTT,CASSVVPGQATDTQYF
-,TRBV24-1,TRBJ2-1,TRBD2,TGTGCCACCAGTGATACTAGCGGGAAGCAGGGTGAGCAGTTCTTC,CATSDTSGKQGEQFF
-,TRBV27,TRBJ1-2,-,TGTGCCAGCAGTTTAATGGGGGCCCCGAGTGGCTACACCTTC,CASSLMGAPSGYTF
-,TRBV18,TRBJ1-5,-,TGTGCCAGCTCACAAATGGAGAATCAGCCCCAGCATTTT,CASSQMENQPQHF
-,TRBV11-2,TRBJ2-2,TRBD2,TGTGCCAGCAGCTTAGAGGGACTAGCGGGAGGCGGGGAGCTGTTTTTT,CASSLEGLAGGGELFF
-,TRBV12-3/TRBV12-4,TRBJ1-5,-,TGTGCCAGCACCAGGGGCAGCAATCAGCCCCAGCATTTT,CASTRGSNQPQHF
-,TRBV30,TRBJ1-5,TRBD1,TGTGCCTGGAGTGTACGCAGGGGGGGCAATCAGCCCCAGCATTTT,CAWSVRRGGNQPQHF
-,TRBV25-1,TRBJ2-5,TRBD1,TGTGCCAGCAGTGAACCCGGGACAGGGGGAGAGACCCAGTACTTC,CASSEPGTGGETQYF
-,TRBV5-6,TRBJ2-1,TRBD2,TGTGCCAGCAGGCCGGGACTAGCGGTAACCGAGCGAGTCTTC,CASRPGLAVTERVF
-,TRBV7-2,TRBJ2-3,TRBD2,TGTGCCAGCAGCTTGGGTAGCGGGAGCACAGATACGCAGTATTTT,CASSLGSGSTDTQYF
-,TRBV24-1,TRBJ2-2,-,TGTGCCACCAGCCCCTCCAGGGCGGTAGGAGAGCTGTTTTTT,CATSPSRAVGELFF
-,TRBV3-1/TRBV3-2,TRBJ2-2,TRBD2,TGTGCCAGCAGCCAAGTGACTAGCGGGGGGCCGAACACCGGGGAGCTGTTTTTT,CASSQVTSGGPNTGELFF
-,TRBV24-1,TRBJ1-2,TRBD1,TGTGCCACCAGTGACCGCACAGGGGGTGGCTACACCTTC,CATSDRTGGGYTF
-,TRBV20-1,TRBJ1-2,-,-,CSAVGWGQGTF
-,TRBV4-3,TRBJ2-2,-,TGCGCCAGCAGCCAAGAAAGGAGGACCGGGGAGCTGTTTTTT,CASSQERRTGELFF
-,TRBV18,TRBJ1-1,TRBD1,TGTGCCACCCAGAGTGGAACAGGGGCCTTGAACACTGAAGCTTTCTTT,CATQSGTGALNTEAFF
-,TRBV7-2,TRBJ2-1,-,TGTGCCAGCAGCTTTGCAGATGAGCAGTTCTTC,CASSFADEQFF
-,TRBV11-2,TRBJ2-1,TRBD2,TGTGCCAGCAGCTTAGGACTAGCGGGAGACAATGAGCAGTTCTTC,CASSLGLAGDNEQFF
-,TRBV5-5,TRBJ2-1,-,TGTGCCAGCAGCTTGTTTCGACAGGGACTCTACAATGAGCAGTTCTTC,CASSLFRQGLYNEQFF
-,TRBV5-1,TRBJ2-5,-,TGCGCCAGCAGTCTCCCCCCCCCTAGAGAAGAGACCCAGTACTTC,CASSLPPPREETQYF
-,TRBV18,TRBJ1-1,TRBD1,TGTGCCAGCTCACCCGGGACAGGGGGTGGGACTGAAGCTTTCTTT,CASSPGTGGGTEAFF
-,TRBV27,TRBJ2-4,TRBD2,TGTGCCAGCAGTCCAACCTTAGCGGGAAACATTCAGTACTTC,CASSPTLAGNIQYF
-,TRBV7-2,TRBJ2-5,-,TGTGCCAGCAGCTTCGCGGAGACCCAGTACTTC,CASSFAETQYF
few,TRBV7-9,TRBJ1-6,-,TGTGCCAGCAGCTTATTGTCCACAGGGAAGCCCCTCCACTTT,CASSLLSTGKPLHF
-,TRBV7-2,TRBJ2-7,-,TGTGCCAGCAGCTTAGACTCTTCGCGGTACGAGCAGTACTTC,CASSLDSSRYEQYF
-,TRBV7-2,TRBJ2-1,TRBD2,TGTGCCAGCAGCCCGACTAGCGGAACATACAATGAGCAGTTCTTC,CASSPTSGTYNEQFF